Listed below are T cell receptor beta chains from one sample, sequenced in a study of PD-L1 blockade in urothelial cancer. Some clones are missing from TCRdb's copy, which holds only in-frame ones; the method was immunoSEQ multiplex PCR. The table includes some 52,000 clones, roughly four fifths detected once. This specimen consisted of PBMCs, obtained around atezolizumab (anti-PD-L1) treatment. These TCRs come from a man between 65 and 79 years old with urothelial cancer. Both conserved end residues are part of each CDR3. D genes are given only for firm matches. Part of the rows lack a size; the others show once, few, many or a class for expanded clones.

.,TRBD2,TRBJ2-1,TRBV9,CASSSRSGASGGRVDEQFF,TGTGCCAGCAGCTCCCGAAGTGGGGCTAGCGGGGGAAGGGTCGATGAGCAGTTCTTC
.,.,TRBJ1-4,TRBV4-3,CASSPTPQMRWEKLFF,TGCGCCAGCAGCCCTACACCTCAGATGAGGTGGGAAAAACTGTTTTTT
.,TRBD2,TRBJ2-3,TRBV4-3,CASSPSMLAGGRVTQYF,TGCGCCAGCAGCCCGTCGATGTTGGCGGGGGGGCGGGTTACGCAGTATTTT
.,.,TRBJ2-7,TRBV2,CAEGQGNYEQYF,TGTGCGGAAGGGCAGGGTAACTACGAGCAGTACTTC
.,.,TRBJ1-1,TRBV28,CASSRGWAAFF,TGTGCCAGCAGCCGAGGGTGGGCTGCTTTCTTT
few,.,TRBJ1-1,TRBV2,CASSTGMNTEAFF,TGTGCCAGCAGTACAGGGATGAACACTGAAGCTTTCTTT
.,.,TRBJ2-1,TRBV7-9,CASSPRLAGPYNEQFF,TGTGCCAGCAGCCCCCGTCTCGCGGGACCTTACAATGAGCAGTTCTTC
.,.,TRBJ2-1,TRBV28,CASSLRAAYNEQFF,TGTGCCAGCAGTTTACGAGCGGCCTACAATGAGCAGTTCTTC
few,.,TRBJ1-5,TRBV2,CASSEQGYQPQHF,TGTGCCAGCAGTGAACAGGGTTATCAGCCCCAGCATTTT
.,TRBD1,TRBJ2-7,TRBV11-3,CASSLMGQGFEQYF,TGTGCCAGCAGCTTAATGGGACAGGGGTTCGAGCAGTACTTC
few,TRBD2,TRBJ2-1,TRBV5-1,CASRGLAGRPSYNEQFF,TGCGCCAGCAGAGGACTAGCGGGCCGGCCGTCCTACAATGAGCAGTTCTTC
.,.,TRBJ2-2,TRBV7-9,CASNGEARTGELFF,TGTGCCAGCAACGGAGAGGCACGCACCGGGGAGCTGTTTTTT
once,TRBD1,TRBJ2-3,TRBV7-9,CASSLSADRVFYTQYF,TGTGCCAGCAGCTTATCGGCGGACAGGGTGTTTTATACGCAGTATTTT
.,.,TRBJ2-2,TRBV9,CASSVGLGVGGELFF,TGTGCCAGCAGCGTAGGACTAGGGGTTGGCGGGGAGCTGTTTTTT
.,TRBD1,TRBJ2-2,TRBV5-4,CASSAEWGQTTGELFF,TGTGCCAGCAGCGCCGAATGGGGACAGACCACCGGGGAGCTGTTTTTT
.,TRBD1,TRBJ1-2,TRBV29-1,CSVDRGLNYGYTF,TGCAGCGTCGACAGGGGGTTAAACTATGGCTACACCTTC
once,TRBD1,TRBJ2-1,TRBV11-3,CASSPRQGVGGEQFF,TGTGCCAGCAGCCCCCGACAGGGTGTTGGGGGTGAGCAGTTCTTC
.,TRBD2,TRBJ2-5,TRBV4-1,CASSQDGLAGVGETQYF,TGCGCCAGCAGCCAAGACGGACTAGCGGGAGTGGGAGAGACCCAGTACTTC
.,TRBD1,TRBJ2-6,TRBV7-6,CASSLGQGTNVLTF,TGTGCCAGCAGCCTTGGACAGGGGACCAACGTCCTGACTTTC
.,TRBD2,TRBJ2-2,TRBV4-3,CASSQDGSGGTGELFF,TGCGCCAGCAGCCAAGATGGTAGCGGGGGCACCGGGGAGCTGTTTTTT
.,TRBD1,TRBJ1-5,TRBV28,CASSTLQGTRPQHF,TGTGCCAGCAGTACCCTACAGGGGACCAGGCCCCAGCATTTT
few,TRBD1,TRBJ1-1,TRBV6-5,CASSYSGQVAFF,TGTGCCAGCAGTTACTCCGGACAGGTCGCTTTCTTT
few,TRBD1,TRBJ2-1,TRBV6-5,CASSRVRTGGNEQFF,TGTGCCAGCAGTAGGGTTAGGACAGGGGGTAATGAGCAGTTCTTC
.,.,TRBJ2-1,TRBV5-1,CVSSSGGLAVLNEQFF,TGCGTCAGCAGCTCGGGGGGCCTAGCGGTCCTCAATGAGCAGTTCTTC
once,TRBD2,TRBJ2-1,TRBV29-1,CSVEGGGLGSHNEQFF,TGCAGCGTTGAAGGAGGCGGACTAGGTTCCCACAATGAGCAGTTCTTC
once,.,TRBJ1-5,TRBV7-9,CASSLWVGRGNFNQPQHF,TGTGCCAGCAGCTTATGGGTCGGGCGGGGCAATTTCAATCAGCCCCAGCATTTT
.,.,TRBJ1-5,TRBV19,CASSISQGLLSSNQPQHF,TGTGCCAGTAGTATATCTCAGGGGCTCCTCAGTAGCAATCAGCCCCAGCATTTT
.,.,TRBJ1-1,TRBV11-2,CASSLVTPEAFF,TGTGCCAGCAGCTTAGTTACTCCTGAAGCTTTCTTT
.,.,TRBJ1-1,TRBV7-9,CASSHERGGNTEAFF,TGTGCCAGCAGCCATGAGCGGGGAGGGAACACTGAAGCTTTCTTT
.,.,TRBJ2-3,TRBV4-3,CASSAEIADTQYF,TGCGCCAGCAGCGCAGAAATCGCAGATACGCAGTATTTT
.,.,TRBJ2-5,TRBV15,CATSRGEYQETQYF,TGTGCCACCAGCAGAGGCGAGTACCAAGAGACCCAGTACTTC
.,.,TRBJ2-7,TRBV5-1,CASRESYEQYF,TGCGCCAGCAGGGAGTCCTACGAGCAGTACTTC
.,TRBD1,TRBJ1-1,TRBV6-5,CASRGQGVDAFF,TGTGCCAGCAGGGGACAGGGGGTAGACGCTTTCTTT
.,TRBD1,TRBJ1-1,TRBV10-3,CAISESDRGNTEAFF,TGTGCCATCAGTGAGTCGGACAGGGGGAACACTGAAGCTTTCTTT
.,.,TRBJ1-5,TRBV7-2,CASSLHRSNQPQHF,TGTGCCAGCAGCTTACACAGAAGCAATCAGCCCCAGCATTTT
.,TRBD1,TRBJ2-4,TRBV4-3,CASSQGRGQGFDIQYF,TGCGCCAGCAGCCAAGGGCGGGGACAGGGGTTTGACATTCAGTACTTC
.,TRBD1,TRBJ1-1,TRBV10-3,CAISALDRQNTEAFF,TGTGCCATCAGTGCCCTGGACAGGCAAAACACTGAAGCTTTCTTT
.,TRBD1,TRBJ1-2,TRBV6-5,CASSYGTGGDYGYTF,TGTGCCAGCAGTTACGGGACAGGGGGCGACTATGGCTACACCTTC
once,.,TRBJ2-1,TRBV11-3,CASSSRREQFF,TGTGCCAGCAGCTCCCGGCGGGAGCAGTTCTTC
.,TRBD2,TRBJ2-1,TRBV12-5,CASGPGTSGREEQFF,TGTGCTAGTGGTCCTGGGACTAGCGGGAGGGAAGAGCAGTTCTTC
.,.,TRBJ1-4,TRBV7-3,CASSDRPGEKLFF,TGTGCCAGCAGCGACCGTCCGGGTGAAAAACTGTTTTTT
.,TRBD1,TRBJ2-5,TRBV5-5,CASSTTGGAETQYF,TGTGCCAGCAGTACAACAGGGGGCGCCGAGACCCAGTACTTC
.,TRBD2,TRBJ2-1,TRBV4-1,CASSRDPGTKYNEQFF,TGCGCCAGCAGCCGAGACCCCGGGACTAAATACAATGAGCAGTTCTTC
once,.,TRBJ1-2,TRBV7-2,CASSLARDNLHGYTF,TGTGCCAGCAGCTTAGCTCGGGACAACCTCCATGGCTACACCTTC
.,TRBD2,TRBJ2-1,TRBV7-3,CASSLLAGAGGEEQFF,TGTGCCAGCAGCTTACTAGCGGGAGCAGGTGGGGAGGAGCAGTTCTTC
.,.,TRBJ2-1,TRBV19,CASSFGTSTVGEQFF,TGTGCCAGTAGTTTCGGGACTTCTACCGTAGGAGAGCAGTTCTTC
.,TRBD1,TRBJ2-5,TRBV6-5,CASSYSGTGGMETQYF,TGTGCCAGCAGTTACTCTGGGACAGGGGGCATGGAGACCCAGTACTTC
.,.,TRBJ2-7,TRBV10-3,CAISLQGGLGEQYF,TGTGCCATCAGCCTACAGGGTGGACTGGGGGAGCAGTACTTC
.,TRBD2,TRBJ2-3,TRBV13,CASRLLAGAADTQYF,TGTGCCAGCAGACTTCTAGCGGGAGCTGCAGATACGCAGTATTTT
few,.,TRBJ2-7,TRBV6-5,CASSEPPSHEQYF,TGTGCCAGCAGTGAGCCTCCCTCCCACGAGCAGTACTTC
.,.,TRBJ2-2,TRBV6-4,CASSEGAASSELFF,TGTGCCAGCAGTGAAGGGGCAGCATCATCGGAGCTGTTTTTT
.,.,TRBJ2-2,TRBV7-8,CASSSTIRAGSLSNTGELFF,TGTGCCAGCAGCTCAACAATCCGGGCAGGGTCCCTCTCCAACACCGGGGAGCTGTTTTTT
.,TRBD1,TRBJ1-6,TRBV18,CASSQGQGENSPLHF,TGTGCCAGCTCACAAGGACAGGGGGAGAATTCACCCCTCCACTTT
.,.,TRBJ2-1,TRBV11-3,CASQANSYNEQFF,TGTGCCAGCCAAGCGAACTCCTACAATGAGCAGTTCTTC
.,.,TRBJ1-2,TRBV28,CASRHRLGAYGYTF,TGTGCCAGCAGGCACAGGTTGGGGGCCTATGGCTACACCTTC
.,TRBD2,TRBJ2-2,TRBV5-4,CAVRLAGGRMNTGELFF,TGTGCCGTCCGGCTAGCGGGGGGGCGGATGAACACCGGGGAGCTGTTTTTT
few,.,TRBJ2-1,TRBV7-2,CASSVDVPSSYNEQFF,TGTGCCAGCAGCGTAGACGTCCCGAGCTCCTACAATGAGCAGTTCTTC
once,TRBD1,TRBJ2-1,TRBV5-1,CASSFPAETGGALASYNEQFF,TGCGCCAGCAGCTTCCCCGCTGAAACAGGGGGCGCTTTAGCGTCCTACAATGAGCAGTTCTTC
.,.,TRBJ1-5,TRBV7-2,CASTLIHGGNQPQHF,TGTGCCAGCACCTTAATACACGGGGGCAATCAGCCCCAGCATTTT
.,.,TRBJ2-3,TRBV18,CASSYYRGSGAHTDTQYF,TGTGCCAGCTCCTACTATAGGGGTTCTGGCGCCCACACAGATACGCAGTATTTT